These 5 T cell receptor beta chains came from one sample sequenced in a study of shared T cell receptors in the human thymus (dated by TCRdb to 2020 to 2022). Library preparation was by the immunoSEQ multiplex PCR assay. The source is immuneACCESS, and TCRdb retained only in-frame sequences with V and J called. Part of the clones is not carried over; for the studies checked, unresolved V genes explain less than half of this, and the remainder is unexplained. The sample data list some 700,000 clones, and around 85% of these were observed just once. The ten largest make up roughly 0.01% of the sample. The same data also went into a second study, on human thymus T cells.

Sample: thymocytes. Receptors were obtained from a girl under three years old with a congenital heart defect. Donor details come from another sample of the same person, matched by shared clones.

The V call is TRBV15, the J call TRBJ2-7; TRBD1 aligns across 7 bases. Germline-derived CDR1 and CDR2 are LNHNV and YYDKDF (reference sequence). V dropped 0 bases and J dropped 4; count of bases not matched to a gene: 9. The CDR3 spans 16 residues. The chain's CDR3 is CATSRDYPGQLYEQYF. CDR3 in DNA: TGTGCCACCAGCAGAGATTACCCGGGACAGCTTTACGAGCAGTACTTC.

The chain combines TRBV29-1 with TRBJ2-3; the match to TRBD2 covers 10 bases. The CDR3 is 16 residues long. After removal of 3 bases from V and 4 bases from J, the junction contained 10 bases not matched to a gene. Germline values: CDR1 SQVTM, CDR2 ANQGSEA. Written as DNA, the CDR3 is TGCAGCGTTGACAGCGGGGGGGCCCCGGGGGCAGATACGCAGTATTTT. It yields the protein CSVDSGGAPGADTQYF.

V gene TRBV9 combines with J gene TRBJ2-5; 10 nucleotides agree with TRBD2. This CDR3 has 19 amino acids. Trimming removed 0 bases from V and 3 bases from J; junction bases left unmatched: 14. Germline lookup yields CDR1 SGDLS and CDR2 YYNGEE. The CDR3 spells CASSVGQGASGGVKETQYF. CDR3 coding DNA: TGTGCCAGCAGCGTAGGGCAGGGGGCTAGCGGGGGAGTAAAAGAGACCCAGTACTTC.

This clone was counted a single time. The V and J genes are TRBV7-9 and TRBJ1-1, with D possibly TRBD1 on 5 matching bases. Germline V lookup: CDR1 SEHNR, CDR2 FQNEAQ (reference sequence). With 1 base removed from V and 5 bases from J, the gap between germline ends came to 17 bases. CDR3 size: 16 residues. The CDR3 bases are TGTGCCAGCAGCTTAGACCTACCGGGGGGAGAAACTGAAGCTTTCTTT. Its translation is CASSLDLPGGETEAFF. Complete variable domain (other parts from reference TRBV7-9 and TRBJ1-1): DTGVSQNPRHKITKRGQNVTFRCDPISEHNRLYWYRQTLGQGPEFLTYFQNEAQLEKSRLLSDRFSAERPKGSFSTLEIQRTEQGDSAMYLCASSLDLPGGETEAFFGQGTRLTVV.

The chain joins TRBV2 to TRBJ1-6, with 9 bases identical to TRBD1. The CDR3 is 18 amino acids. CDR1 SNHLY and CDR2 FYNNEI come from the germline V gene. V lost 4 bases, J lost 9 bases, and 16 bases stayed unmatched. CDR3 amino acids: CASSATPRSRDRVSPLHF. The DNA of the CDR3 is TGTGCCAGCAGTGCGACTCCTAGATCCCGGGACAGGGTTTCACCCCTCCACTTT.